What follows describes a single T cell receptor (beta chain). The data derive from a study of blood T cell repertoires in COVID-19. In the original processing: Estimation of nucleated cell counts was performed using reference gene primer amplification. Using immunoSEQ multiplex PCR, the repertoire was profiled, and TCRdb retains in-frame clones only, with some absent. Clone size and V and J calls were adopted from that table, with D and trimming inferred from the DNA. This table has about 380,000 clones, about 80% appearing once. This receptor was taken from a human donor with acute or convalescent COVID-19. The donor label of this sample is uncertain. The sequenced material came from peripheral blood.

CDR3 sequence: CSVEVTGVTGELFF. CDR3 DNA sequence: TGCAGCGTTGAGGTTACAGGGGTTACCGGGGAGCTGTTTTTT. V gene TRBV29-1 combines with J gene TRBJ2-2; TRBD1 matches 7 bases. V shed 3 bases, J shed 5 bases, and the junction held 6 bases outside the gene matches. Germline lookup yields CDR1 SQVTM and CDR2 ANQGSEA. This CDR3 has 14 amino acids.